Shown below are 7 T cell receptor beta chains from a single sample sequenced in a study of blood T cells in healthy people across ages. Together with a sample-barcoded 5' primer, a J-beta primer mix was included in a second PCR lasting roughly 6 to 12 cycles. TCRdb passed the 5' RACE reads through MiXCR, listing each CDR3 protein once. The sample records nearly 800,000 distinct CDR3 sequences, 20% to 30% being singletons. The sample was also reused in another study, on T cells of mothers and their children.

The sample taken for sequencing was blood. The origin of the receptors is a boy aged 5-17 years in good health.

The V gene is TRBV7-2, the J gene TRBJ2-7; 11 bases are shared with TRBD2. V trimming: 4 bases; J trimming: 6 bases; junction bases outside the gene matches: 8. Germline V gene data show CDR1 as SGHTA and CDR2 as FQGNSA. This CDR3 comprises 15 residues. The CDR3 DNA is TGTGCCAGCAGCTCCGCTTTAGCGGGAGGGGGCGAGCAGTACTTC. Residues: CASSSALAGGGEQYF.

The chain joins TRBV20-1 to TRBJ2-4, with D unresolved. CDR3 length equals 16 residues. Germline V gene sequence: CDR1 DFQATT, CDR2 SNEGSKA (reference sequence). Trimming shortened V by 0 bases and J by 1 base, and 13 bases separated the two germline ends. The CDR3 loop reads CSARDQASAAKNIQYF. In DNA, the CDR3 is TGCAGTGCTAGAGATCAGGCCAGCGCGGCCAAAAACATTCAGTACTTC.

With respect to this clonotype: This may be a read error, as it is one base from a much larger clone. Written as DNA, the CDR3 is TGCAGCGTTGAGGCTCTGGGAGGGGGCCGCGAGCAGTACTTC. Protein product: CSVEALGGGREQYF. This sequence joins TRBV29-1 and TRBJ2-7; D assignment may be TRBD1 or TRBD2 (7 bases each). Germline V gene lookup returns CDR1 SQVTM and CDR2 ANQGSEA. The CDR3 totals 14 residues. V lost 3 bases and J lost 6, with 18 bases in between.

The chain employs TRBV7-2 and TRBJ2-5; D unclear. The V and J ends lost 3 bases and 5 bases respectively, with 13 bases between them. Germline assignment: CDR1 SGHTA and CDR2 FQGNSA. This CDR3 contains 14 residues. The CDR3 here is CASSFLGPGETQYF. In DNA form, the CDR3 reads TGTGCCAGCAGCTTTCTCGGTCCTGGGGAGACCCAGTACTTC.

There are a few counts of this clonotype. The V call is TRBV7-2, the J call TRBJ1-1, with D tentatively TRBD1 (5 bases). The length of the CDR3 is 15 residues. Trimming shortened V by 5 bases and J by 1 base, and 14 bases separated the two germline ends. Germline V lookup: CDR1 SGHTA, CDR2 FQGNSA. CDR3 nucleotides: TGTGCCAGCAGCACCTCTAGGCAGGGGAACACTGAAGCTTTCTTT. Protein: CASSTSRQGNTEAFF.

The V gene is TRBV7-2, the J gene TRBJ2-5; TRBD1 matches at 9 bases. The CDR3 consists of 15 residues. Looked up from germline, CDR1 is SGHTA and CDR2 is FQGNSA. V lost 5 bases and J lost 6; bases outside the gene matches: 10. This chain's CDR3 is CASSPEGQGGKTQYF. CDR3 DNA: TGTGCCAGCAGCCCCGAGGGACAGGGAGGGAAGACCCAGTACTTC.

Only a few counts were recorded for this clonotype. The chain uses TRBV5-8 and TRBJ2-7; D may match TRBD1 or TRBD2 (7 bases each). Germline V CDR1 and CDR2: SGHTS, YDEGEE. Trimming pared 3 bases from V and 2 bases from J, leaving 15 bases between. The CDR3 length is 15 residues. The CDR3 loop is CASSSPGGGTYEQYF. The CDR3, as DNA: TGTGCCAGCAGCTCCCCAGGGGGGGGCACCTACGAGCAGTACTTC.